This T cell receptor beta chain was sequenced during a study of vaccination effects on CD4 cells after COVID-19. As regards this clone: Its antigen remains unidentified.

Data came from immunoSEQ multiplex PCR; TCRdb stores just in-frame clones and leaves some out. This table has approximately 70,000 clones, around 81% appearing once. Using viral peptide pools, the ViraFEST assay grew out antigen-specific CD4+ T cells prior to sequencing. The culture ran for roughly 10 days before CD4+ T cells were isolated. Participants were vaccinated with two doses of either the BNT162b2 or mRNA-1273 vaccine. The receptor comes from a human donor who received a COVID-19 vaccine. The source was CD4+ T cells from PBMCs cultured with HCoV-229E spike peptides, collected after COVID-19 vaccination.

CDR3 DNA sequence: TGCAGCGTTGTTCTTATGGAGGGGGTCGCTGGAAACACCATATATTTT. It specifies CSVVLMEGVAGNTIYF. The J gene is TRBJ1-3, the V gene TRBV29-1; a weak D match, TRBD1 (6 bases). Germline V gene data show CDR1 as SQVTM and CDR2 as ANQGSEA. The CDR3 contains 16 residues. V shed 4 bases and J shed 2 bases, with 18 bases lying between them.